Listed below are T cell receptor beta chains from one sample, sequenced in a study of T cell repertoires in ileal Crohn's disease. Repertoires were generated with immunoSEQ multiplex PCR, while TCRdb's copy carries only in-frame clones and drops some. This table holds 3,000 to 3,500 clones, roughly 80% found once. Material: ileal tissue. These receptors all stem from an adult with Crohn's disease. Both conserved end residues are part of each CDR3.

V gene,J gene,CDR3 length,CDR3 protein
TRBV25-1,TRBJ2-7,12,CASRDTSYEQYF
TRBV2,TRBJ1-5,14,CASNNLIFEQPQHF
TRBV5-4,TRBJ2-7,14,CASSSNSGQYEQYF
TRBV2,TRBJ1-5,16,CASSEMGGLGNQPQHF
TRBV7-8,TRBJ1-2,15,CASSSKGQAAYGYTF
TRBV11-1,TRBJ2-7,15,CASSPESRGYDEQYF
TRBV6-6,TRBJ2-7,14,CASSTDRGFNEQYF
TRBV6-5,TRBJ1-5,14,CASSSTGGGGPQHF
TRBV6-1,TRBJ1-1,16,CASSEFSFGGQGNLFF
TRBV6-5,TRBJ2-5,14,CASSQLGGVETQYF
TRBV11-2,TRBJ1-5,13,CASSIDRDQPQHF
TRBV2,TRBJ1-1,15,CASSRGGAGNTEAFF
TRBV19,TRBJ2-2,13,CASSTRGYGELFF
TRBV29-1,TRBJ1-1,15,CSVARTGFMNTEAFF
TRBV5-6,TRBJ2-7,14,CASSFGGNLYEQYF
TRBV27,TRBJ1-2,14,CASSKLDRTLGYTF
TRBV19,TRBJ2-7,14,CASSIDYQRYEQYF
TRBV4-3,TRBJ2-1,18,CASSQERYRQGNGGEQFF
TRBV7-9,TRBJ1-2,14,CASSLAGASEGYTF
TRBV27,TRBJ2-7,13,CASRPGQGYEQYF
TRBV6-6,TRBJ1-5,15,CASSDGQGVSQPQHF
TRBV11-1,TRBJ2-3,15,CASSLGQGATDTQYF
TRBV27,TRBJ2-1,12,CASSPGTGKQFF
TRBV5-4,TRBJ1-3,16,CASSLGGTFSGNTIYF
TRBV5-1,TRBJ2-7,17,CASSLGGVAGYPYEQYF
TRBV5-5,TRBJ2-7,16,CASSLARLAGSYEQYF
TRBV9,TRBJ2-1,15,CASSVGGGRDVEQFF
TRBV7-9,TRBJ1-1,13,CASSLAGGQEAFF
TRBV11-2,TRBJ1-6,18,CASSSRQGGSSYNSPLHF
TRBV5-6,TRBJ2-7,13,CASSLYFRGEQYF
TRBV7-9,TRBJ2-7,16,CASSLAWGLVSYEQYF
TRBV9,TRBJ2-7,15,CASSVGPGTHYEQYF
TRBV7-2,TRBJ2-7,14,CASSAASGSYEQYF
TRBV5-1,TRBJ1-2,14,CASSSTGASFTYTF
TRBV5-4,TRBJ2-3,15,CASSLAGRSTDTQYF
TRBV28,TRBJ2-1,18,CASSLATPGRDTYNEQFF
TRBV7-4,TRBJ1-1,14,CASSPDRMNTEAFF